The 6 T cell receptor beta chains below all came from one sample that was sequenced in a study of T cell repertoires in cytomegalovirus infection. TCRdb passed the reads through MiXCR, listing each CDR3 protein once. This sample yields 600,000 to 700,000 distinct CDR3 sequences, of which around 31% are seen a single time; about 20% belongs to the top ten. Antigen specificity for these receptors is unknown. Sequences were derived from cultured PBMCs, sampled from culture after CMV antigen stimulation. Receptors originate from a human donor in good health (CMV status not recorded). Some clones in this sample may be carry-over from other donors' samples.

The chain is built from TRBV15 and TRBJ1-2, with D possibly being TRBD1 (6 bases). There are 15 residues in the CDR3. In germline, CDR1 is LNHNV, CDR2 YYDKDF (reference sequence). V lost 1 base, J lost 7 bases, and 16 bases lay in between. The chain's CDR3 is CATSRGLEGGSGYTF. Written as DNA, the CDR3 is TGTGCCACCAGCAGAGGCCTCGAGGGGGGAAGTGGCTACACCTTC.

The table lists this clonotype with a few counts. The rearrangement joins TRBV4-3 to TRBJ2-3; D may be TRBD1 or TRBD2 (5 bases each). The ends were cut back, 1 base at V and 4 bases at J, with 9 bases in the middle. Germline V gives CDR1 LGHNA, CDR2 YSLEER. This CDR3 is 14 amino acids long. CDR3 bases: TGCGCCAGCAGCCAAGTCCTGGGACCAGATACGCAGTATTTT. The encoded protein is CASSQVLGPDTQYF.

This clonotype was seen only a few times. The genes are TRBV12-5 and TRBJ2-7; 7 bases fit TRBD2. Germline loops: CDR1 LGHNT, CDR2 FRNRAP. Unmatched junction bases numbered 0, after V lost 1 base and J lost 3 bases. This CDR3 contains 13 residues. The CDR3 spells CASGLASGYEQYF. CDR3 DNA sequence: TGTGCTAGTGGTTTGGCTAGCGGCTACGAGCAGTACTTC.

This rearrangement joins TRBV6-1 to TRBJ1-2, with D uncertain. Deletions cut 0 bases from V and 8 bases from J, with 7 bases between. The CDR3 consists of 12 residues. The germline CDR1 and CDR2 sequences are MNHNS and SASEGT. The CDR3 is CASSEARPGYTF. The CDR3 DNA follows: TGTGCCAGCAGTGAAGCCCGGCCGGGCTACACCTTC.

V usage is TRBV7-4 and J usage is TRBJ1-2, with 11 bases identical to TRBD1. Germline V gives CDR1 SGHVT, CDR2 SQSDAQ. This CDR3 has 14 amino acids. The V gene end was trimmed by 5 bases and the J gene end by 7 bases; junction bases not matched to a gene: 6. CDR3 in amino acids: CASSLLDRGLGYTF. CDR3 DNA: TGTGCCAGCAGCCTGTTGGACAGGGGGCTTGGCTACACCTTC.

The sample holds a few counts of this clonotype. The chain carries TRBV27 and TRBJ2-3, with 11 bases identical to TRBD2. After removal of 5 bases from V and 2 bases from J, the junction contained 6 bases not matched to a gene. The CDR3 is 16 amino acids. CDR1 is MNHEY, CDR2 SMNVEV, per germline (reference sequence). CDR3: CASSELAGALTDTQYF. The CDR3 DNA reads TGTGCCAGCAGTGAACTAGCGGGGGCCCTCACAGATACGCAGTATTTT.